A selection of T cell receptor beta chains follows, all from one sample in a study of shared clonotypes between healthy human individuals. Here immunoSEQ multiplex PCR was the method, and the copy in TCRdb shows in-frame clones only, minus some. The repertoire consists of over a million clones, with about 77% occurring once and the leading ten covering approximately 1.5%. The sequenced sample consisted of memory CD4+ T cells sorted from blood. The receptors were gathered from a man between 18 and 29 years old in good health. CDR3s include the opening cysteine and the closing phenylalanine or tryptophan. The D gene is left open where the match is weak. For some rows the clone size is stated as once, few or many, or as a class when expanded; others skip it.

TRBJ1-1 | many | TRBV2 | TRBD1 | TGTGCCAGCAGTCAAGACAGGGGGTACACTGAAGCTTTCTTT | CASSQDRGYTEAFF
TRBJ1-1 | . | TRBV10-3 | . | TGTGCCATCAGTGTAGGAGGAAACACTGAAGCTTTCTTT | CAISVGGNTEAFF
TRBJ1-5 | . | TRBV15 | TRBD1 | TGTGCCACCGGGACAGGCAATCAGCCCCAGCATTTT | CATGTGNQPQHF
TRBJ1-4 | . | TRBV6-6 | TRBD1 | TGTGCCAGCAGTGGGACAGGGAGTGAAAAACTGTTTTTT | CASSGTGSEKLFF
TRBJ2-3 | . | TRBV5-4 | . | TGTGCCAGCAGCAGACCGGGGGGCTCAGATACGCAGTATTTT | CASSRPGGSDTQYF
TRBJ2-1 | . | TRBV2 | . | TGTGCCACATCCAAGAGGGGGGATGAGCAGTTCTTC | CATSKRGDEQFF
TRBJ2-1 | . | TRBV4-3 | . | TGCGCCAGCAGCCAAGAGGTGTCTGGAACGAGCTCCTACAATGAGCAGTTCTTC | CASSQEVSGTSSYNEQFF
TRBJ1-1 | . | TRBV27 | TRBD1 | TGTGCCAGCAGTTTTCGCTGGACAGGCAGGGAAACTGAAGCTTTCTTT | CASSFRWTGRETEAFF
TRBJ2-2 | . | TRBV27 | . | TGTGCCAGCAGTTTATGGACCGGGGAGCTGTTTTTT | CASSLWTGELFF
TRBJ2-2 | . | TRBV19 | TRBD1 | TGTGCCAGCCTCGGACAGGGGAGTTACACCGGGGAGCTGTTTTTT | CASLGQGSYTGELFF
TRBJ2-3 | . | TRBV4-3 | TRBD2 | TGCGCCAGCAGCCAAGATTGGTCTAGCGGGAGGCCAGATACGCAGTATTTT | CASSQDWSSGRPDTQYF
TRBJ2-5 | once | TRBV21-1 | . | TGTGCCAGCAGCAAAGTCGACACAGAGACCCAGTACTTC | CASSKVDTETQYF
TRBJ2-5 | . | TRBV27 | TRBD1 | TGTGCCAGCAGTTCGACAGGGTTTGGGGAGACCCAGTACTTC | CASSSTGFGETQYF
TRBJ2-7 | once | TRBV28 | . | TGTGCCAGCAGTTCACAGGGAGATTCCCTCGAGCAGTACTTC | CASSSQGDSLEQYF
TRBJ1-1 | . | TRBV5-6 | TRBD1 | TGTGCCAGCAGTCCCGACAGGGGGCGAATGGGAGCTGAAGCTTTCTTT | CASSPDRGRMGAEAFF
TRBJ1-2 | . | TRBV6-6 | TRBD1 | TGTGCCAGCAGTTGGGACAGGGGGGCCTATGGCTACACCTTC | CASSWDRGAYGYTF
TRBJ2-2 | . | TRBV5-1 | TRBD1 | TGCGCCAGCAGCTTAGACAGGGATAACACCGGGGAGCTGTTTTTT | CASSLDRDNTGELFF
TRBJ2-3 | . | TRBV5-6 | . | TGTGCCAGCAGCAATAGCGGATCGACAGATACGCAGTATTTT | CASSNSGSTDTQYF
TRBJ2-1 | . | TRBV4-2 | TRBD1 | TGTGCCAGCAGCCTAACGCTACAGGGGACCACCTACAATGAGCAGTTCTTC | CASSLTLQGTTYNEQFF
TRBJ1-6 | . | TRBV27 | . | TGTGCCAGCAGTTCGGGTCTTAGCTCCTATAATTCACCCCTCCACTTT | CASSSGLSSYNSPLHF
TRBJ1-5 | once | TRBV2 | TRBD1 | TGTGCCAGCAGTTCGGGACAGGGGAATCAGCCCCAGCATTTT | CASSSGQGNQPQHF
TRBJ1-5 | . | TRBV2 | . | TGTGCCAGCAGTGGGACACAGGTTGGTCAGCCCCAGCATTTT | CASSGTQVGQPQHF
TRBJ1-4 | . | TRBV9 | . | TGTGCCAGCAGCGCCCAAGGACAGTCGAATGAAAAACTGTTTTTT | CASSAQGQSNEKLFF
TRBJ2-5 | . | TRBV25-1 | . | TGTGCCAGCAGTGAAATCTACTCCCAAGAGACCCAGTACTTC | CASSEIYSQETQYF
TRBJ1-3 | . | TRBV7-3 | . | TGTGCCAGCAGCCCGCAGGGTGGAAACACCATATATTTT | CASSPQGGNTIYF
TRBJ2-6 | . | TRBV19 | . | TGTGCCAGTAACGTTTACTCTGGGGCCAACGTCCTGACTTTC | CASNVYSGANVLTF
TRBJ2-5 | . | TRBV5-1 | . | TGCGCCAGCAGCTTGGTTGGCAGCCAAGAGACCCAGTACTTC | CASSLVGSQETQYF
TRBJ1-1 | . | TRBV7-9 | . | TGTGCCAGCAGCTTAGGGGTCGAGGGGTCTGAAGCTTTCTTT | CASSLGVEGSEAFF
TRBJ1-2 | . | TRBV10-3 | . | TGTGCCATCAGTCCACAGGGCTATGGCTACACCTTC | CAISPQGYGYTF
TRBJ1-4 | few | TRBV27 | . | TGTGCCAGCAGGAATCTAGGGTTGCGCGGAAAACTGTTTTTT | CASRNLGLRGKLFF
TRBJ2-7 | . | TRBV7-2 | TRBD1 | TGTGCCAGCAGCTTGATGAACGGACAGGGCTACGAGCAGTACTTC | CASSLMNGQGYEQYF
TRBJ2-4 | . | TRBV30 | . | TGTGCCTGGAGTGTTACAGAAAACATTCAGTACTTC | CAWSVTENIQYF
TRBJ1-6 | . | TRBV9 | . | TGTGCCAGCAGCGTAGATCTTGGGACCAACGATTCACCCCTCCACTTT | CASSVDLGTNDSPLHF